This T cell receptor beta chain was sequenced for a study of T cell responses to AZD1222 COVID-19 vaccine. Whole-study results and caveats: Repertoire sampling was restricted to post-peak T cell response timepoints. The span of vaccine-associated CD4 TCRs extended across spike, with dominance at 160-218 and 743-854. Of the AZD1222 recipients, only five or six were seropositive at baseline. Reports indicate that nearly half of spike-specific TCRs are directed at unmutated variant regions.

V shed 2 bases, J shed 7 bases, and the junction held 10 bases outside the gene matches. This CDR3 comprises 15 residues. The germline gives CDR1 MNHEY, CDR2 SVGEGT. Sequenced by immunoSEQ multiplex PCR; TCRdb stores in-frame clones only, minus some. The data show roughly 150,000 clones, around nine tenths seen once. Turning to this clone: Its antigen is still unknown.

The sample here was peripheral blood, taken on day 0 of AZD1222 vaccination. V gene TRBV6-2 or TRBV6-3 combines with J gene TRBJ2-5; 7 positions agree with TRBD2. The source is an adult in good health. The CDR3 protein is CASSYASSGRWTQYF. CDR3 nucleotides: TGTGCCAGCAGTTACGCGTCTAGCGGAAGATGGACCCAGTACTTC.